The clone carrying this TCR beta chain was recorded a few times. Building the TCR beta libraries relied on iRepertoire HTBI primers, and CDR3 regions underwent Arm-PCR. TCRdb analysed the multiplex PCR reads with MiXCR anew, one entry per CDR3 protein. The table shows roughly 380,000 distinct CDR3 sequences, with around 15% occurring only once. These data are taken from a study of regulatory T cells in long-lasting Graves disease. From germline, CDR1 is SQVTM and CDR2 ANQGSEA. The length of the CDR3 is 10 residues. Trimming stripped 4 bases from V and 3 bases from J, with 2 bases between. Time point of the sample: newly diagnosed GD, antithyroid drugs for less than 3 months. RNA isolated from PBMCs was used to make the TCR library.

This receptor was obtained from a female donor with Graves disease. V is TRBV29-1 and J is TRBJ2-3; no definite D call. The sequences come from peripheral blood mononuclear cells (PBMCs), collected at new diagnosis, from a patient treated with antithyroid drugs. CDR3 in DNA: TGCAGCGTTGGGACAGATACGCAGTATTTT. Translating gives CSVGTDTQYF.